The 20 T cell receptor beta chains given below trace back to one sample, sequenced in a study of blood T cell repertoires in COVID-19. Clones were read by immunoSEQ multiplex PCR, and TCRdb kept only the in-frame ones, dropping some. This table has 45,000 to 70,000 clones, around 87% appearing once. The sample comprised peripheral blood. The receptors were sampled from a woman in her fifties or sixties with COVID-19, enrolled during active disease.

The chain employs TRBV11-3 and TRBJ1-1; D gene unclear. The CDR3 runs 15 residues. CDR1 and CDR2 (germline): SGHNT, YENEEA. Trimming pared 2 bases from V and 4 bases from J, leaving 14 bases between. CDR3 nucleotides: TGTGCCAGCAGCTTAACCTCGGGTTTCGGCACTGAAGCTTTCTTT. It is translated as CASSLTSGFGTEAFF. The whole variable domain, filled in from reference TRBV11-3 and TRBJ1-1, reads EAGVVQSPRYKIIEKKQPVAFWCNPISGHNTLYWYLQNLGQGPELLIRYENEEAVDDSQLPKDRFSAERLKGVDSTLKIQPAELGDSAVYLCASSLTSGFGTEAFFGQGTRLTVV.

This chain joins TRBV5-4 and TRBJ2-5; TRBD2 is a possible D gene (6 bases). The CDR3 is 17 residues long. V shed 0 bases and J shed 2 bases, with 17 bases lying between them. In germline, CDR1 is SGHNT, CDR2 YYREEE (reference sequence). CDR3 in amino acids: CASSLAGGTVGQETQYF. The CDR3 DNA is TGTGCCAGCAGCTTGGCCGGCGGGACGGTAGGACAAGAGACCCAGTACTTC.

V usage is TRBV5-4 and J usage is TRBJ2-1; 9 bases agree with TRBD1. The germline gives CDR1 SGHNT, CDR2 YYREEE (reference sequence). V dropped 4 bases and J dropped 3; count of bases not matched to a gene: 8. This CDR3 contains 16 residues. The chain's CDR3 is CASSPLQGASYNEQFF. The CDR3 coding sequence is TGTGCCAGCAGCCCATTACAGGGGGCGAGCTACAATGAGCAGTTCTTC.

The chain links TRBV28 to TRBJ1-1; 10 bases align to TRBD1. CDR3 length equals 15 residues. Germline V gene data show CDR1 as MDHEN and CDR2 as SYDVKM. J was trimmed by 4 bases and V by 7 bases; bases with no gene match: 9. The CDR3 reads CASTAETGGGTEAFF. CDR3 bases: TGTGCCAGCACGGCCGAGACAGGGGGCGGCACTGAAGCTTTCTTT.

The rearrangement links TRBV5-1 to TRBJ1-4; 8 bases are a match to TRBD1. With V trimmed by 4 bases and J by 11 bases, 16 bases remained unmatched. This CDR3 comprises 16 residues. Germline V gene sequence: CDR1 SGHRS, CDR2 YFSETQ. The CDR3 is CASSMSGTGGSGKLFF. CDR3 sequence (DNA): TGCGCCAGCAGCATGAGCGGGACAGGTGGCTCTGGGAAACTGTTTTTT.

This clone showed up just a few times. The chain recombines TRBV5-1 with TRBJ2-1; TRBD2 matches at 9 bases. The CDR3 extends over 16 amino acids. J gave up 4 bases and V 4 bases, and 9 bases lay outside the gene matches. Germline V gene lookup returns CDR1 SGHRS and CDR2 YFSETQ. The CDR3 nucleotides read TGCGCCAGCAGCCCACCTTTAGCGGGAGCTTACAATGAGCAGTTCTTC. Translating gives CASSPPLAGAYNEQFF.

This rearrangement joins TRBV30 to TRBJ2-5; D possibly corresponds to TRBD2 (5 bases). Trimming took off 0 bases at V and 1 base at J, with 9 bases between the two ends. The CDR3 spans 14 residues. Germline CDR1 is GTSNPN and CDR2 is SVGIG (reference sequence). CDR3 in DNA: TGTGCCTGGAGTGTACGGGGAGTCCAAGAGACCCAGTACTTC. Encoded protein: CAWSVRGVQETQYF.

J is TRBJ2-7 and V is TRBV6-6; D unclear. The CDR3 covers 11 residues. Deletions cut 0 bases from V and 5 bases from J, with 2 bases between. CDR1 and CDR2 (germline): MNHNY, SVGAGI (reference sequence). Here the CDR3 DNA reads TGTGCCAGCAGTTACTCTAACGAGCAGTACTTC. Protein product: CASSYSNEQYF.

This clone was detected only a few times. V usage is TRBV6-5 and J usage is TRBJ1-4, with TRBD1 as a possible D gene (5 bases). Trimming pared 8 bases from V and 6 bases from J, leaving 10 bases between. Looked up from germline, CDR1 is MNHEY and CDR2 is SVGAGI. CDR3 size: 12 residues. CDR3 in amino acids: CASRGGDEKLFF. The CDR3 DNA follows: TGTGCCAGCCGGGGGGGAGATGAAAAACTGTTTTTT.

The gene calls are TRBV7-8 and TRBJ2-1; TRBD2 agrees at 7 bases. Germline trimming cut 1 base from V and 5 bases from J; bases unmatched to any gene: 2. CDR1 and CDR2 from the germline V gene are SGHVS and FQNEAQ. This CDR3 comprises 14 residues. CDR3 nucleotide sequence: TGTGCCAGCAGCTTAGTTCTAGCGGACAATGAGCAGTTCTTC. Protein sequence: CASSLVLADNEQFF.

The chain couples TRBV5-1 to TRBJ2-5, with 8 bases that match TRBD2. The CDR3 is 14 amino acids. Per the germline V gene, CDR1 is SGHRS and CDR2 is YFSETQ. V gave up 1 base and J gave up 6 bases; unmatched junction bases: 5. The CDR3 here is CASSLRGGAQTQYF. CDR3 nucleotides: TGCGCCAGCAGCTTGCGGGGGGGGGCGCAGACCCAGTACTTC.

The chain is built from TRBV2 and TRBJ2-3, with TRBD2 matching 9 bases. The length of the CDR3 is 15 residues. The V gene's germline CDR1 is SNHLY and CDR2 FYNNEI. Germline trimming cut 6 bases from V and 0 bases from J; bases unmatched to any gene: 4. CDR3 coding DNA: TGTGCCAGCAGGCGACTAGCGGCTAGCACAGATACGCAGTATTTT. It translates to CASRRLAASTDTQYF. The whole variable domain, remainder taken from reference TRBV2 and TRBJ2-3, is EPEVTQTPSHQVTQMGQEVILRCVPISNHLYFYWYRQILGQKVEFLVSFYNNEISEKSEIFDDQFSVERPDGSNFTLKIRSTKLEDSAMYFCASRRLAASTDTQYFGPGTRLTVL.

The rearrangement joins TRBV11-3 to TRBJ1-1, with D unclear. The germline V gene has CDR1 SGHNT and CDR2 YENEEA. V was trimmed by 1 base and J by 1 base, leaving 7 bases between them. The CDR3 has 14 amino acids. The CDR3 sequence: CASSLVARNTEAFF. In DNA, the CDR3 is TGTGCCAGCAGCTTAGTAGCGCGGAACACTGAAGCTTTCTTT.

V and J are TRBV19 and TRBJ1-1; D remains ambiguous. This CDR3 contains 14 residues. V dropped 3 bases and J dropped 5 bases, with 13 bases sitting between them. Germline V gives CDR1 LNHDA, CDR2 SQIVND (reference sequence). The CDR3 DNA sequence: TGTGCCAGTAGTATGGGCCGTCCGGGGACTGAAGCTTTCTTT. As protein: CASSMGRPGTEAFF.

The chain is built from TRBV28 and TRBJ2-1, with 12 bases that match TRBD1. With 3 bases clipped from V and 8 bases from J, the junction kept 5 bases outside the gene matches. Germline V CDR1 and CDR2: MDHEN, SYDVKM. There are 15 residues in the CDR3. For the CDR3, the DNA is TGTGCCAGCAGTTTTACAGGGACAGGGGGCCATGAGCAGTTCTTC. Translated, it gives CASSFTGTGGHEQFF.

The chain couples TRBV24-1 to TRBJ2-7; weak D call: TRBD2 (6 bases). Trimming shortened V by 3 bases and J by 5 bases, and 16 bases separated the two germline ends. This CDR3 contains 15 residues. Germline V lookup: CDR1 KGHDR, CDR2 SFDVKD. The CDR3 bases are TGTGCCACCAGTGATCCGTCCGGGGGTGGGAACGAGCAGTACTTC. This sequence encodes CATSDPSGGGNEQYF.

This chain joins TRBV7-2 and TRBJ1-4; possible D gene TRBD1, 5 bases. CDR3 length: 15 amino acids. V was trimmed by 3 bases and J by 8 bases, leaving 16 bases between them. Germline V gene data show CDR1 as SGHTA and CDR2 as FQGNSA. CDR3 DNA sequence: TGTGCCAGCAGCTTTGACGGCAGGGTCGGGGAAAAACTGTTTTTT. Its protein product is CASSFDGRVGEKLFF. Full variable domain (outside the CDR3, taken from reference TRBV7-2 and TRBJ1-4): GAGVSQSPSNKVTEKGKDVELRCDPISGHTALYWYRQSLGQGLEFLIYFQGNSAPDKSGLPSDRFSAERTGGSVSTLTIQRTQQEDSAVYLCASSFDGRVGEKLFFGSGTQLSVL.

The rearrangement links TRBV19 to TRBJ2-1; TRBD1 might be the D (6 bases). CDR1 is LNHDA, CDR2 SQIVND, per germline (reference sequence). Trimming pared 5 bases from V and 3 bases from J, leaving 14 bases between. This CDR3 comprises 15 residues. The CDR3, as DNA: TGTGCCAGTAGTCTTCGGGGCAGGGGCTACAATGAGCAGTTCTTC. Protein product: CASSLRGRGYNEQFF.

The count of this clone is one. This chain joins TRBV4-1 and TRBJ2-7, with D perhaps TRBD1 (6 bases). The CDR3 contains 17 residues. V lost 0 bases and J lost 5, with 20 bases in between. CDR1 and CDR2 (germline): MGHRA, YSYEKL. The CDR3 nucleotides are TGCGCCAGCAGCCAAGATTGGTTCAGGGGCTTTAGTAACGAGCAGTACTTC. As protein: CASSQDWFRGFSNEQYF.

The J gene is TRBJ2-7, the V gene TRBV27; D is ambiguous. The V end lost 6 bases, the J end lost 3 bases, and 15 bases lay between the germline ends. The CDR3 is 14 residues long. From germline, CDR1 is MNHEY and CDR2 SMNVEV (reference sequence). The CDR3 sequence: CASRRTIVGYEQYF. The CDR3, as DNA: TGTGCCAGCAGACGAACTATTGTGGGCTACGAGCAGTACTTC.